This TCR beta chain appears in the sequencing data of a study of blood T cells in healthy people across ages (dated by TCRdb to between 2014 and 2017). In the study overall: In model experiments, template switching captured about one uniquely barcoded TCR beta cDNA molecule for every two T cells. To track age-related changes in TCR beta repertoire diversity, the study relied on deep sequencing normalized with unique cDNA molecular identifiers. The donors were split into four age groups: young (average approximately 16 years), middle-aged (roughly 39), aged (more than 60) and long-lived (approximately 80). Donors of different ages were randomly distributed across sequencing lanes to avoid experimental bias. Using the same blood draw, the study looked at two additional independent replicas of 1 million unique cDNA reads for two donors, one aged 18 to 30 and the other aged 80 or older. Broader findings and caveats from the paper: Conclusive comparison of naive and antigen-experienced compartments was prevented by the profiling of bulk unsorted PBMCs. Estimates of total diversity based on one million sequenced T cells were considered lower bounds and underestimates. As age increased, observed TCR beta diversity per million T cells dropped in a roughly linear way, and a significant reduction was already evident by age 40. Observed TCR beta diversity correlated strongly with the percentage of naive T cells measured by flow cytometry. Compared with the aged group, the long-lived group had more naive CD4+ T cells, fewer expanded clones and increased TCR diversity, suggesting age selection. Because donor CMV infection status was unknown, age-related changes in expanded clonotypes were potentially confounded.

Libraries were made using 5' RACE. Data came from an Illumina HiSeq 2500. A second about 6 to 11 cycle PCR used a sample-barcoded 5' primer and a J-beta primer mix. A template-switch 5' adaptor carrying 12 random nucleotides introduced a unique molecular identifier onto each TCR beta cDNA molecule. Each sample yielded at least 2.5 million CDR3-containing paired-end reads. First-strand cDNA synthesis was performed from all RNA using the Mint cDNA synthesis kit, with priming by a TRBC-specific oligonucleotide. Following uracil-DNA glycosylase treatment, all cDNA underwent a first 18-cycle PCR with the universal primers M1SS and BC2_uni_R. Processing in the source paper ran as follows. For normalization, 1 million high-quality reads, each with a distinct molecular identifier, were randomly selected from each sample. Reads sharing molecular identifiers were discarded rather than binned into consensus sequences. CDR3 identification, clonotype clustering and error correction used MiTCR with a Q25 quality threshold and the strictest error-elimination algorithm. A nonparametric unseen species model using Euler transformation provided a lower-bound estimate of total TCR beta diversity. TCRdb handled the public reads itself, with Q25 trimming in fastp and clone calling in MiXCR, and kept productive beta chains. Each CDR3 protein gets just one entry, which takes the most common genes and DNA from the rows behind it. TCRdb's processing, not the authors', yielded these V and J calls. The sample table lists 1.5 million to 2 million distinct CDR3 sequences, 28% of them with a count of one. Jointly, the top ten make up roughly 8% of the sample.

Looking up the germline V gene yields CDR1 MGHRA and CDR2 YSYEKL. The junction carries 9 bases between V and J, which are trimmed by 2 bases and 8 bases respectively. Inclusive of the bounding cysteine and phenylalanine, the CDR3 is 12 residues long. Kept here is only the CDR3 DNA, which spans 36 bases and is read in frame from base 1. Regarding this clonotype: Its antigen target is currently unknown. Base qualities are not at hand, and no much larger clone is one base apart.

The roughly 39 donors, aged about 6 to 95 years, were systemically healthy Caucasian individuals from Russia. Approximately 9.7 milliliters of peripheral blood were drawn from each donor into EDTA-treated Vacutainer tubes. Ficoll-Paque density-gradient centrifugation was used to isolate PBMCs, with at least 7 million per sample. Trizol reagent was used to extract total RNA from PBMCs, with at least 6 micrograms per sample. Naive CD45RAhigh/CD27high T cell percentages were measured by flow cytometry on a PBMC aliquot from every donor. The sequenced sample consisted of blood. The source of this sequence is a woman aged 25 to 39 in good health. The sequence is built from TRBV4-1 and TRBJ1-1; TRBD1 is a weak D gene call, 6 bases matching. The CDR3 region reads CASSQITGEAFF. The DNA sequence reads TGCGCCAGCAGCCAAATAACAGGGGAAGCTTTCTTT.